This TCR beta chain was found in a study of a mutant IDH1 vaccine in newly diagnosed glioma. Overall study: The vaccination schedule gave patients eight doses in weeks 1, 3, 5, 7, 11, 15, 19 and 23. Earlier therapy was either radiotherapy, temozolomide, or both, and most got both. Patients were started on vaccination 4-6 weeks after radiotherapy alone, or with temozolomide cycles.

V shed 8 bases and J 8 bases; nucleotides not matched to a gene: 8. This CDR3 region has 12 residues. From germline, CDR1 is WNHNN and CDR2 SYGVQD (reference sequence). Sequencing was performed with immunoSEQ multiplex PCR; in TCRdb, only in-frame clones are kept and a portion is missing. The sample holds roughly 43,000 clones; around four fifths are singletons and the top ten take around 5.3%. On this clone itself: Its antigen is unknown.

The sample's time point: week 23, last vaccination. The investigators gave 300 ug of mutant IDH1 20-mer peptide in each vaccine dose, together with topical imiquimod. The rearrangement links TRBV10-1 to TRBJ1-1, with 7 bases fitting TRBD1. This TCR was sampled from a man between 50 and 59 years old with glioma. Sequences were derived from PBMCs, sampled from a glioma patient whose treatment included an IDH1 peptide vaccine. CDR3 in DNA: TGCGCCAGCGGGGAAACAGGGGCCGAAGCTTTCTTT. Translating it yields CASGETGAEAFF.